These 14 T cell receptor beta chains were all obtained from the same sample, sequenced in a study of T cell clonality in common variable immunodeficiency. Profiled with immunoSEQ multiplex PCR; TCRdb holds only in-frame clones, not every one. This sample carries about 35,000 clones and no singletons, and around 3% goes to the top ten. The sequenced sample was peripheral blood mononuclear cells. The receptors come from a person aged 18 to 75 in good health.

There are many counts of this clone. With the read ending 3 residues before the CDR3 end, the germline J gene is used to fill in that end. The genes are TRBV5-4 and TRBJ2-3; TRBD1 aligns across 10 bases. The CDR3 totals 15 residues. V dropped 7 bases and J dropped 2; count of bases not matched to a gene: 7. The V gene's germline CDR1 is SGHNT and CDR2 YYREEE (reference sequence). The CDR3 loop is CASRPGQGFTDTQYF. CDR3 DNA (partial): TGTGCCAGCCGGCCGGGACAGGGGTTCACAGATACG.

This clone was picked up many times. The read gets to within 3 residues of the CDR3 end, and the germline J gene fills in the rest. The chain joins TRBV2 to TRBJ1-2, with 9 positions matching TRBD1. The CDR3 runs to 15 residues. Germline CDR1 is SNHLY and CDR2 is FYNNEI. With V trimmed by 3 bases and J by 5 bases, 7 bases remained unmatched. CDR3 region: CASSDPGQGRYGYTF. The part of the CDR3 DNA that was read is TGTGCCAGCAGTGACCCGGGACAGGGTCGGTATGGC. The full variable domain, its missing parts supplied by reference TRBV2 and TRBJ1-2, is EPEVTQTPSHQVTQMGQEVILRCVPISNHLYFYWYRQILGQKVEFLVSFYNNEISEKSEIFDDQFSVERPDGSNFTLKIRSTKLEDSAMYFCASSDPGQGRYGYTFGSGTRLTVV.

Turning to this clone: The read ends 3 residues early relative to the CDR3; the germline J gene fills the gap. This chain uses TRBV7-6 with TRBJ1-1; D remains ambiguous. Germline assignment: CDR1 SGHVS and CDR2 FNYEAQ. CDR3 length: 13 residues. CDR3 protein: CASSPSSDLGAFF. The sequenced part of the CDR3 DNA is TGTGCCAGCAGCCCCTCCTCCGACTTAGGA.

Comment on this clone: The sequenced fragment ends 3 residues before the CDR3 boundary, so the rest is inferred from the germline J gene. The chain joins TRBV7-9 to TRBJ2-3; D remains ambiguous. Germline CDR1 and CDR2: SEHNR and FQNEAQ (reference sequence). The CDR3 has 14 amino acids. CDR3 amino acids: CASSLGFLVETQYF. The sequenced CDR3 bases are TGTGCCAGCAGCTTAGGGTTTTTAGTAGAGACG.

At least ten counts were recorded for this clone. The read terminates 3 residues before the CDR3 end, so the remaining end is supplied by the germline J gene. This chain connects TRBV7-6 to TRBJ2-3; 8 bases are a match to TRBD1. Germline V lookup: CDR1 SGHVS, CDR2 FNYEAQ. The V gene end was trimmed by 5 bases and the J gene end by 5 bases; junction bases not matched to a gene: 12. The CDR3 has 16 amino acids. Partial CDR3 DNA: TGTGCCAGCAGCAAAGGACAGGGAGAGGCACAAGATACG. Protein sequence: CASSKGQGEAQDT. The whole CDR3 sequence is CASSKGQGEAQDTQYF.

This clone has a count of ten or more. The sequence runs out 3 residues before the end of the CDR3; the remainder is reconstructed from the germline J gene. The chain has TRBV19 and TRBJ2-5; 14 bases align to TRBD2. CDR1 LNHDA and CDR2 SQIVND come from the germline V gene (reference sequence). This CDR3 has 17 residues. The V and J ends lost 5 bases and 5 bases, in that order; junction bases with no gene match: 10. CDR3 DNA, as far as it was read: TGTGCCAGTAGTGCCAGGACTAGCGGGAGGAGGGGGGAGACC. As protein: CASSARTSGRRGET. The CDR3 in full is CASSARTSGRRGETQYF. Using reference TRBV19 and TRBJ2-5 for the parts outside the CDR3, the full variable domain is DGGITQSPKYLFRKEGQNVTLSCEQNLNHDAMYWYRQDPGQGLRLIYYSQIVNDFQKGDIAEGYSVSREKKESFPLTVTSAQKNPTAFYLCASSARTSGRRGETQYFGPGTRLLVL.

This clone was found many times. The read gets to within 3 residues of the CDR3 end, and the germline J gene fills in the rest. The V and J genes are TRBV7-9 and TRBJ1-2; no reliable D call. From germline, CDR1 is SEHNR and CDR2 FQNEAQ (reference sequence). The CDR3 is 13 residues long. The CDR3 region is CASSPRRGRGYTF. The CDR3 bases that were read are TGTGCCAGCAGCCCCCGTCGGGGTAGGGGC.

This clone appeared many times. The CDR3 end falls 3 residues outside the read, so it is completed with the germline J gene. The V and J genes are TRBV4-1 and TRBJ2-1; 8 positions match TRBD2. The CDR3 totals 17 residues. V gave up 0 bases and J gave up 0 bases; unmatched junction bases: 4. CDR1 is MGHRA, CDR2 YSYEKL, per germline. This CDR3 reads CASSQEISGSSYNEQFF. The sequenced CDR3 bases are TGCGCCAGCAGCCAAGAAATCAGCGGGAGCTCCTACAATGAG.

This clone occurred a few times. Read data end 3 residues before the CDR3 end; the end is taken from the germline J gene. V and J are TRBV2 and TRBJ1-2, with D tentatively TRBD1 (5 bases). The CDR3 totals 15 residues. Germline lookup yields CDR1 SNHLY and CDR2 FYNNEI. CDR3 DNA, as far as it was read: TGTGCCAGCAGTGTCAGGGCTACCCGTTCCTACGAC. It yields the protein CASSVRATRSYD. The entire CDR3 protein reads CASSVRATRSYDYTF.

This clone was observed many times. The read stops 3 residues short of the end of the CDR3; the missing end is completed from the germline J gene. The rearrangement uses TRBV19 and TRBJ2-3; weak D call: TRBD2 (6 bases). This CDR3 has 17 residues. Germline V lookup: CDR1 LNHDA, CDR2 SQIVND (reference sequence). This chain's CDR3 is CASSIGPNGGLKETQYF. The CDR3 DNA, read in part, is TGTGCCAGTAGTATAGGTCCCAACGGAGGGTTGAAAGAGACG.

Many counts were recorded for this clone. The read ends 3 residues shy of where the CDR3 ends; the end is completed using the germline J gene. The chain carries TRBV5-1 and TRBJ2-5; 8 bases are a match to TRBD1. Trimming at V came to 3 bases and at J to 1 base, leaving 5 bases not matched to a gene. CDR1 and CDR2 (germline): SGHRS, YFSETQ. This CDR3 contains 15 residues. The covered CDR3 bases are TGCGCCAGCAGCTGGACAGGGTCCCCCCAAGAGACC. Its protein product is CASSWTGSPQET. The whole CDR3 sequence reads CASSWTGSPQETQYF.

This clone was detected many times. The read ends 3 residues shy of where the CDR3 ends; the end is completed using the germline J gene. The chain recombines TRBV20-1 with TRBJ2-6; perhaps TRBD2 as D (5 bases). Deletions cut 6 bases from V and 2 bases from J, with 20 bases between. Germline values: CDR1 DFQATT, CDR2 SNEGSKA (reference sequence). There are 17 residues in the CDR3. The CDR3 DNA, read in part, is TGCAGTGCCCAGGACCCGGGCGGGCCCACTGGGGCCAACGTC. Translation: CSAQDPGGPTGANV. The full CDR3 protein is CSAQDPGGPTGANVLTF.

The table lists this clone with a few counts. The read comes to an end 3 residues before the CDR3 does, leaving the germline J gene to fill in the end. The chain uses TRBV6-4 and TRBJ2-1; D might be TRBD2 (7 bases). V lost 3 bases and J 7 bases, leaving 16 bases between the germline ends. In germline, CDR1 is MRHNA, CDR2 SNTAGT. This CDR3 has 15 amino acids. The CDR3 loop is CASSETGGGQNEQFF. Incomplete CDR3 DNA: TGTGCCAGCAGTGAGACGGGGGGCGGTCAGAATGAG.

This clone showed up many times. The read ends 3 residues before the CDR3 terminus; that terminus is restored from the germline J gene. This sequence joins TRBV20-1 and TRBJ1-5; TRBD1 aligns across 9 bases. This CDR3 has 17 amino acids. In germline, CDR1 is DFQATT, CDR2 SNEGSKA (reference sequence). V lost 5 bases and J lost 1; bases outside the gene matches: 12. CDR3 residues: CSAGGQGIKGSNQPQHF. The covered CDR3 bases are TGCAGTGCTGGAGGACAGGGGATTAAGGGAAGCAATCAGCCC.